The 29 T cell receptor beta chains below all came from one sample that was sequenced in a study of vaccination effects on CD4 cells after COVID-19. This table comes from immunoSEQ multiplex PCR, and its TCRdb copy is limited to in-frame clones, with some not included. The sample lists 60,000 to 75,000 clones, around 70% occurring once. Their target antigens are unknown. Within the ViraFEST assay, antigen-specific CD4+ T cells underwent expansion with viral peptide pools prior to sequencing. The authors isolated CD4+ T cells after roughly 10 days of culture. Convalescent patients had PCR-confirmed SARS-CoV-2 infection between March and December 2020. The sample was CD4+ T cells from PBMCs cultured with HIV peptides, taken before COVID-19 vaccination. Subset specified: HIV-1 Nef peptide pool negative control/reference culture. These receptors came from a human donor who had a prior SARS-CoV-2 infection.

The chain is built from TRBV7-3 and TRBJ2-1; the match to TRBD2 covers 14 bases. The trim removed 4 bases at V and 3 bases at J, leaving 14 bases unmatched. Germline V lookup: CDR1 SGHTA, CDR2 FQGTGA. The CDR3 has 20 amino acids. In DNA, the CDR3 is TGTGCCAGCAGCTCCCAACCCCCGGGACTAGCGGGGGACAACTACAATGAGCAGTTCTTC. This gives the protein CASSSQPPGLAGDNYNEQFF.

The V gene is TRBV4-1, the J gene TRBJ2-2; 14 bases line up with TRBD2. This CDR3 spans 16 amino acids. Trimming removed 4 bases from V and 6 bases from J; junction bases left unmatched: 4. Germline V gives CDR1 MGHRA, CDR2 YSYEKL. CDR3 sequence (DNA): TGCGCCAGCAGCCCCCGACTAGCGGGGGGGGCCGGGGAGCTGTTTTTT. Its protein product is CASSPRLAGGAGELFF.

J is TRBJ2-1 and V is TRBV6-6; TRBD1 is a possible D gene (6 bases). This CDR3 spans 15 amino acids. Between the trimmed V and J ends, which lost 4 bases and 3 bases, there was a span of 13 bases. Per the germline V gene, CDR1 is MNHNY and CDR2 is SVGAGI (reference sequence). CDR3 amino acids: CASSSGQLLYNEQFF. DNA for the CDR3: TGTGCCAGCAGTTCAGGACAGTTACTCTACAATGAGCAGTTCTTC.

The chain carries TRBV24-1 and TRBJ2-1, with 8 nucleotides matching TRBD2. The trim removed 5 bases at V and 7 bases at J, leaving 9 bases unmatched. Germline V gives CDR1 KGHDR, CDR2 SFDVKD. This CDR3 is built from 15 residues. The CDR3 reads CATSGRSGSMNEQFF. The CDR3 DNA reads as TGTGCCACCAGTGGTAGGAGCGGGAGTATGAATGAGCAGTTCTTC.

The chain is built from TRBV29-1 and TRBJ2-3; a possible D gene is TRBD1 (5 bases). The V end was cut by 7 bases, the J end by 1 base, with 12 bases between. Germline values: CDR1 SQVTM, CDR2 ANQGSEA. The CDR3 is 13 residues long. The chain's CDR3 is CSADSGGTDTQYF. The CDR3 nucleotides are TGCAGCGCTGACAGTGGGGGCACAGATACGCAGTATTTT.

The chain has TRBV7-9 and TRBJ1-1; 9 positions agree with TRBD1. The CDR3 covers 15 residues. CDR1 and CDR2 (germline): SEHNR, FQNEAQ (reference sequence). The trim removed 2 bases at V and 10 bases at J, leaving 11 bases unmatched. The CDR3 nucleotides read TGTGCCAGCAGCTTAAGGGGGGGACAGGGAGCGGTAGCTTTCTTT. It translates to CASSLRGGQGAVAFF. The full variable domain, its missing parts supplied by reference TRBV7-9 and TRBJ1-1, is DTGVSQNPRHKITKRGQNVTFRCDPISEHNRLYWYRQTLGQGPEFLTYFQNEAQLEKSRLLSDRFSAERPKGSFSTLEIQRTEQGDSAMYLCASSLRGGQGAVAFFGQGTRLTVV.

The gene calls are TRBV7-2 and TRBJ2-5, with TRBD1 matching 7 bases. V trimming: 3 bases; J trimming: 4 bases; junction bases outside the gene matches: 8. Looked up from germline, CDR1 is SGHTA and CDR2 is FQGNSA. There are 15 residues in the CDR3. The CDR3, as DNA: TGTGCCAGCAGCTTTCACAGGGCAGGGGGAGAGACCCAGTACTTC. It is translated as CASSFHRAGGETQYF.

The V call is TRBV13, the J call TRBJ2-6; no reliable D call. The V and J ends lost 0 bases and 0 bases respectively, with 12 bases between them. The CDR3 is made up of 18 amino acids. The germline CDR1 and CDR2 sequences are PRHDT and FYEKMQ (reference sequence). CDR3 DNA: TGTGCCAGCAGCTTAGGCCTGGGAATATTCTCTGGGGCCAACGTCCTGACTTTC. This translates into CASSLGLGIFSGANVLTF. The complete variable domain, with remaining parts taken from reference TRBV13 and TRBJ2-6, reads AAGVIQSPRHLIKEKRETATLKCYPIPRHDTVYWYQQGPGQDPQFLISFYEKMQSDKGSIPDRFSAQQFSDYHSELNMSSLELGDSALYFCASSLGLGIFSGANVLTFGAGSRLTVL.

This clone has more than one count but fewer than ten. V is TRBV5-1 and J is TRBJ1-1; no reliable D call. Germline CDR1 is SGHRS and CDR2 is YFSETQ. Trimming shortened V by 5 bases and J by 3 bases, and 11 bases separated the two germline ends. This CDR3 is built from 13 residues. CDR3 protein: CASRLTLDTEAFF. The CDR3 DNA reads TGCGCCAGCAGATTAACGTTGGACACTGAAGCTTTCTTT.

The V gene is TRBV3-1 (or the pseudogene TRBV3-2), the J gene TRBJ2-5; D may be TRBD2 (6 bases). The CDR3 has 17 residues. The V gene lost 10 bases and the J gene lost 3 bases, with 27 bases spanning the gap. Germline CDR1 reads LGHDT; CDR2 reads YNNKEL (reference sequence). The CDR3 protein is CATKGTSRRTKKETQYF. CDR3 coding DNA: TGTGCCACTAAGGGAACTAGCCGTAGGACTAAGAAAGAGACCCAGTACTTC.

This clone has just one count. V usage is TRBV7-9 and J usage is TRBJ2-5, with D hard to call. The CDR3 is 16 amino acids. Germline V gene data show CDR1 as SEHNR and CDR2 as FQNEAQ (reference sequence). V dropped 2 bases and J dropped 1 base, with 14 bases sitting between them. Here the CDR3 DNA reads TGTGCCAGCAGCTTAAATCTAGGGTGGGGCCAAGAGACCCAGTACTTC. As protein: CASSLNLGWGQETQYF.

The V call is TRBV4-2, the J call TRBJ1-1; possible D gene TRBD1, 6 bases. Germline V CDR1 and CDR2: LGHNA, YNFKEQ. The CDR3 totals 16 residues. The V end was cut by 2 bases, the J end by 4 bases, with 17 bases between. CDR3 in DNA: TGTGCCAGCAGCCAATGGGGGGGCCATCCCTTCACTGAAGCTTTCTTT. Translation: CASSQWGGHPFTEAFF.

V and J are TRBV15 and TRBJ1-6; D gene ambiguous. The V and J ends lost 4 bases and 6 bases respectively, with 7 bases between them. This CDR3 has 13 amino acids. Germline CDR1 reads LNHNV; CDR2 reads YYDKDF (reference sequence). CDR3 loop: CATSKSLNSPLHF. CDR3 DNA: TGTGCCACCAGCAAGAGCCTTAATTCACCCCTCCACTTT.

The rearrangement uses TRBV7-2 and TRBJ1-4; D possibly corresponds to TRBD1 (6 bases). The CDR3 is 15 residues long. Germline V gives CDR1 SGHTA, CDR2 FQGNSA. Trimming pared 1 base from V and 7 bases from J, leaving 13 bases between. The CDR3 coding sequence is TGTGCCAGCAGCTTAGACTGGGGGGCGGGTGAAAAACTGTTTTTT. This encodes CASSLDWGAGEKLFF.

The CDR3 protein is CAISGSAGGAEAFF. As DNA, the CDR3 is TGTGCCATCAGTGGGTCCGCAGGAGGCGCTGAAGCTTTCTTT. The chain recombines TRBV10-3 with TRBJ1-1; no firm D call. This CDR3 comprises 14 residues. Per germline, CDR1 ENHRY and CDR2 SYGVKD. The V gene lost 4 bases and the J gene lost 6 bases, with 15 bases spanning the gap.

This sequence joins TRBV19 and TRBJ2-1; 8 bases are shared with TRBD1. Looked up from germline, CDR1 is LNHDA and CDR2 is SQIVND (reference sequence). V trimming: 6 bases; J trimming: 12 bases; junction bases outside the gene matches: 13. The CDR3 is made up of 14 amino acids. The CDR3 reads CASSDPGQAIGQFF. In nucleotides, the CDR3 is TGTGCCAGTAGCGATCCGGGACAGGCCATAGGGCAGTTCTTC.

The chain employs TRBV27 and TRBJ2-7; no firm D call. Germline loops: CDR1 MNHEY, CDR2 SMNVEV (reference sequence). V gave up 3 bases and J gave up 1 base, with 13 bases separating them. CDR3 size: 15 residues. CDR3 coding DNA: TGTGCCAGCAGTTTCCATGGCGGTTTATCCTACGAGCAGTACTTC. Its protein product is CASSFHGGLSYEQYF.

This chain joins TRBV18 and TRBJ2-3; no definite D call. Germline V gives CDR1 KGHSH, CDR2 LQKENI. Between the trimmed V and J ends, which lost 5 bases and 0 bases, there was a span of 9 bases. The CDR3 runs 14 residues. This chain's CDR3 is CASSTTTSTDTQYF. CDR3 DNA sequence: TGTGCCAGCTCAACTACTACTAGCACAGATACGCAGTATTTT.

This clone was counted once. This chain connects TRBV2 to TRBJ1-2; 9 bases map to TRBD1. The CDR3 totals 13 residues. Unmatched junction bases numbered 6, after V lost 9 bases and J lost 4 bases. From germline, CDR1 is SNHLY and CDR2 FYNNEI. The CDR3 DNA reads TGTGCCAGGGAGACAGGGGGTCGCTATGGCTACACCTTC. This sequence encodes CARETGGRYGYTF.

This chain connects TRBV6-6 to TRBJ2-5; D may be TRBD2 (6 bases). Per germline, CDR1 MNHNY and CDR2 SVGAGI (reference sequence). V gave up 2 bases and J gave up 2 bases, with 9 bases separating them. The CDR3 has 14 amino acids. The CDR3 here is CASSYARGQETQYF. Written as DNA, the CDR3 is TGTGCCAGCAGTTACGCGCGGGGACAAGAGACCCAGTACTTC.

The V call is TRBV5-1, the J call TRBJ2-7; possible D gene TRBD2, 6 bases. There are 15 residues in the CDR3. The V end lost 4 bases, the J end lost 2 bases, and 16 bases lay between the germline ends. Germline values: CDR1 SGHRS, CDR2 YFSETQ. The CDR3 is CASSRDWDETYEQYF. The DNA of the CDR3 is TGCGCCAGCAGCAGGGACTGGGATGAAACCTACGAGCAGTACTTC.

The chain joins TRBV6-5 to TRBJ2-3, with 9 bases fitting TRBD1. CDR1 MNHEY and CDR2 SVGAGI come from the germline V gene. Trimming at V came to 6 bases and at J to 1 base, leaving 2 bases not matched to a gene. The CDR3 is made up of 14 amino acids. The CDR3 DNA is TGTGCCAGCAGGACAGGGGGAGGCACAGATACGCAGTATTTT. Protein: CASRTGGGTDTQYF.

This chain links TRBV9 with TRBJ2-3; weak D call: TRBD2 (6 bases). Per germline, CDR1 SGDLS and CDR2 YYNGEE. The V end was cut by 7 bases, the J end by 5 bases, with 23 bases between. The CDR3 totals 16 residues. CDR3: CASGRPEGLSLDTQYF. As DNA, the CDR3 is TGTGCCAGCGGACGGCCTGAGGGACTCTCGTTAGATACGCAGTATTTT.

J is TRBJ2-1 and V is TRBV7-2; D is uncertain. The CDR3 runs to 15 residues. V lost 1 base and J 3 bases, leaving 10 bases between the germline ends. Germline V gene sequence: CDR1 SGHTA, CDR2 FQGNSA. The CDR3, as DNA: TGTGCCAGCAGCTTAGTCGCAGACAACTACAATGAGCAGTTCTTC. Amino acids: CASSLVADNYNEQFF.

The CDR3 DNA sequence: TGTGCCAGCAGTCCTGTGGTCGGGCAGTACTTC. It is translated as CASSPVVGQYF. V usage is TRBV6-6 and J usage is TRBJ2-7; unclear D gene. Germline V lookup: CDR1 MNHNY, CDR2 SVGAGI (reference sequence). Trimming shortened V by 5 bases and J by 9 bases, and 11 bases separated the two germline ends. The CDR3 loop spans 11 amino acids.

The V and J genes are TRBV12-3 or TRBV12-4 and TRBJ1-2; 7 bases map to TRBD1. The J segment lost 7 bases and the V segment lost 6 bases, leaving 8 bases of the junction unmatched. CDR3 length: 13 amino acids. Here the CDR3 reads CASRPQGSGGYTF. The CDR3 nucleotides read TGTGCCAGCAGACCACAGGGGAGTGGTGGCTACACCTTC.

The V and J genes are TRBV27 and TRBJ2-1, with D possibly being TRBD2 (5 bases). CDR3 length equals 15 residues. With 2 bases removed from V and 0 bases from J, the gap between germline ends came to 8 bases. From germline, CDR1 is MNHEY and CDR2 SMNVEV (reference sequence). The CDR3 loop is CASSLEGLSYNEQFF. CDR3 DNA: TGTGCCAGCAGTTTAGAGGGCCTCTCCTACAATGAGCAGTTCTTC.

This clone was observed a few times. The V gene is TRBV2, the J gene TRBJ1-2; D ambiguous. The CDR3 length is 12 residues. The ends were cut back, 8 bases at V and 2 bases at J, with 9 bases in the middle. Germline CDR1 reads SNHLY; CDR2 reads FYNNEI. DNA of the CDR3: TGTGCCAGCGAGGGTCAGAACTATGGCTACACCTTC. Protein sequence: CASEGQNYGYTF.

The chain recombines TRBV6-1 with TRBJ2-5; 9 bases match TRBD2. Losses at the gene ends were 3 bases for V and 5 bases for J; bases not matched to a gene: 13. The germline V gene encodes CDR1 MNHNS and CDR2 SASEGT. The CDR3 consists of 17 residues. The CDR3 here is CASSDLIPAGGDETQYF. CDR3 sequence (DNA): TGTGCCAGCAGTGATCTGATTCCAGCGGGGGGTGACGAGACCCAGTACTTC.